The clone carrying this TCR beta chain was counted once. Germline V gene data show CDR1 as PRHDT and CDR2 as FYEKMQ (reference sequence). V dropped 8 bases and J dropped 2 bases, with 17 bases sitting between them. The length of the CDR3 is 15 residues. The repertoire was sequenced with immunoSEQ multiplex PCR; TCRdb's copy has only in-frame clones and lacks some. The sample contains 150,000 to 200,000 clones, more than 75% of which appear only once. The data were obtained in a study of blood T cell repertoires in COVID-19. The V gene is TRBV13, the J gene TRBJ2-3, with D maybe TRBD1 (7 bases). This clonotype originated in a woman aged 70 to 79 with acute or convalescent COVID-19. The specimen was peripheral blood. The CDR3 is CASAQRGTDTDTQYF. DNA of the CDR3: TGTGCCAGCGCCCAGCGCGGGACAGACACAGATACGCAGTATTTT.